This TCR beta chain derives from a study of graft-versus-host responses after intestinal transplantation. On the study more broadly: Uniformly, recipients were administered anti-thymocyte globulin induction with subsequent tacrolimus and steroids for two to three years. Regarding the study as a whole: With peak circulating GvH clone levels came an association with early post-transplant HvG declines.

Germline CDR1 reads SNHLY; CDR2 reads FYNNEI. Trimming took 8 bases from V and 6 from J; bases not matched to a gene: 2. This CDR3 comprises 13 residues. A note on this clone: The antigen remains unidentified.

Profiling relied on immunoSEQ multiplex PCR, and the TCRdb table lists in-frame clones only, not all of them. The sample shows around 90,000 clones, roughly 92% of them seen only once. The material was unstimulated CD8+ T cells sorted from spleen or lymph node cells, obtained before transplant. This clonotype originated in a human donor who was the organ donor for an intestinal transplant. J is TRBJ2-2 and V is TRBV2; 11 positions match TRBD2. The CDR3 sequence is CASFSGRAGELFF. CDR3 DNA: TGTGCCAGCTTTAGCGGGAGGGCCGGGGAGCTGTTTTTT.